This T cell receptor (beta chain) stems from a study of cytomegalovirus exposure and HLA in healthy donors. Study background: As released early, the data held 85 million to 95 million unique TCRs from HLA-typed donors. Study observations and caveats: A list of roughly 180 TCR beta chains associated with cytomegalovirus was given.

Turning to this clone: The antigen remains undetermined.

A multiplex PCR was run with 60 Vbeta primers and 13 Jbeta primers. Generated by immunoSEQ multiplex PCR, the TCRdb table keeps only in-frame clones and is missing some. The ten top clones account for over 4.5%, within a sample of some 75,000 clones. The CDR3 is 16 amino acids. The V and J ends lost 3 bases and 0 bases respectively, with 11 bases between them. Per the germline V gene, CDR1 is KGHSH and CDR2 is LQKENI. The rearrangement uses TRBV18 and TRBJ1-4; D gene uncertain. Specimen: PBMCs. This clonotype originated in a man in his forties or fifties in good health and CMV-seronegative. The CDR3 nucleotides are TGTGCCAGCTCACCCCGGGGAGCCGCAACTAATGAAAAACTGTTTTTT. It codes for CASSPRGAATNEKLFF.